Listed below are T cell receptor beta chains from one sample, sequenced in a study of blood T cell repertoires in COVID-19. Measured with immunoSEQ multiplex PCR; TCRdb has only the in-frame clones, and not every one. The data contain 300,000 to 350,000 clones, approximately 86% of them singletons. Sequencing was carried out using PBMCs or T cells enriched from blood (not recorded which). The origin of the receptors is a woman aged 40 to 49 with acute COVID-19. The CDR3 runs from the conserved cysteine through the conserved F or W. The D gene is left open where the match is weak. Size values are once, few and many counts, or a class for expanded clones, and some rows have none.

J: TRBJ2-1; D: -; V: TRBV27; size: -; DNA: TGTGCCAGCAGTCCGACTTCCACCTACAATGAGCAGTTCTTC; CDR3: CASSPTSTYNEQFF
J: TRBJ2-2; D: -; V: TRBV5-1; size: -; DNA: TGCGCCAGCACCCCCGGGACAAACTTAGGCGGGGAGCTGTTTTTT; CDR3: CASTPGTNLGGELFF
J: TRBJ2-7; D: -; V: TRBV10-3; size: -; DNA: TGTGCCATCAGCCAGGGCGGGACCCTTACCTACGAGCAGTACTTC; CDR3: CAISQGGTLTYEQYF
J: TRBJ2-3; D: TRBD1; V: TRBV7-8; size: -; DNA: TGTGCCAGCAGCCCCTCGCTGGGGACAGAGATAACGGTTGTTTTTGGTCTTCCGTATTTT; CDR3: CASSPSLGTEITVVFGLPYF
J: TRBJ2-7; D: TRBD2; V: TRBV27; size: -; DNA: TGTGCCAGCAGATACCGGAACAGCGGGATAACCTACGAGCAGTACTTC; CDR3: CASRYRNSGITYEQYF
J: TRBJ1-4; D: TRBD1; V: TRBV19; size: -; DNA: TGTGCCAGTAGCACCGGGACAGGGAATAGTGAAAAACTGTTTTTT; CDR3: CASSTGTGNSEKLFF
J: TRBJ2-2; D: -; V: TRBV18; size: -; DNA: TGTGCCAGCTCACCGCAAGGCGGTACCGGGGAGCTGTTTTTT; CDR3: CASSPQGGTGELFF
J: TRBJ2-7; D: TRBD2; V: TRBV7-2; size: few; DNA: TGTGCCAGCAGCTTAGCTAGCGGGAAGGTCTCTTACGAGCAGTACTTC; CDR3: CASSLASGKVSYEQYF
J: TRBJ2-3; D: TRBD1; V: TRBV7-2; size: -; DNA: TGTGCCAGCAGCTTGGACGGACAGGGGACAGATACGCAGTATTTT; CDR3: CASSLDGQGTDTQYF
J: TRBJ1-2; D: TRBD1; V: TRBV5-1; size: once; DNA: TGCGCCAGCAGCCCTCAAGCAGGGGGCATTAACTATGGCTACACCTTC; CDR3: CASSPQAGGINYGYTF
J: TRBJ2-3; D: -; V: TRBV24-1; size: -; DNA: TGTGCCACCCGTGGTCGGGACACAGATACGCAGTATTTT; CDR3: CATRGRDTDTQYF
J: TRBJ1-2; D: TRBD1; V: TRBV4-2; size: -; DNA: TGTGCCAGCAGCTCAGGGGGCGGCTATGGCTACACCTTC; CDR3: CASSSGGGYGYTF
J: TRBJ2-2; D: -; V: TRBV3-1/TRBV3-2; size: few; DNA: TGTGCCAGCAGCCCGAGGACTGGCCGCGGCACCGGGGAGCTGTTTTTT; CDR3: CASSPRTGRGTGELFF
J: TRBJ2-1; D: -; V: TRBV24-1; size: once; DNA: TGTGCCACCAGTGATTCCACTAGAGGGCCCAGTCGTGATGAGCAGTTCTTC; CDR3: CATSDSTRGPSRDEQFF
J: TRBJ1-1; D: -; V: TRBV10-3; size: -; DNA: TGTGCCATCAGCCCCCGACTAGAGGGGAACACTGAAGCTTTCTTT; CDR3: CAISPRLEGNTEAFF
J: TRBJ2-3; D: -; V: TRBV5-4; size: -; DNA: TGTGCCAGCAGCTTGGCCGGCACAGATACGCAGTATTTT; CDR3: CASSLAGTDTQYF
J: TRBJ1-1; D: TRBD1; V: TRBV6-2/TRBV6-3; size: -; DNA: TGTGCCAGCAGTTCCCGACAGGGTGGGGACACTGAAGCTTTCTTT; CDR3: CASSSRQGGDTEAFF
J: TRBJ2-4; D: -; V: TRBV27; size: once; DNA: TGTGCCAGCAGTTCCCAAAACAAAAACATTCAGTACTTC; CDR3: CASSSQNKNIQYF
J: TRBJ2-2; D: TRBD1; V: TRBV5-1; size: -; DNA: TGCGCCAGCAGCCCCAGACAGGGGGAGGGCACCGGGGAGCTGTTTTTT; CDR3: CASSPRQGEGTGELFF
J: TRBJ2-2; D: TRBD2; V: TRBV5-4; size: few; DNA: TGTGCCAGCAGCATGGGACTAGCGGGACGGACCGGGGAGCTGTTTTTT; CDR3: CASSMGLAGRTGELFF
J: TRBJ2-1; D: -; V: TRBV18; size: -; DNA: TGTGCCAGCTCACCCAGCCTAGCGTCTTACAATGAGCAGTTCTTC; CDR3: CASSPSLASYNEQFF
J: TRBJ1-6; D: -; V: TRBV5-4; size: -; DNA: TGTGCCAGCAGCTTGGGTCACACAGGGAGTATCTCACCCCTCCACTTT; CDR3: CASSLGHTGSISPLHF
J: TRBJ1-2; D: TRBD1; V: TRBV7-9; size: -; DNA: TGTGCCAGCAGCATATCCGGGACAGGGGGCGTGTATGGCTACACCTTC; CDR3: CASSISGTGGVYGYTF
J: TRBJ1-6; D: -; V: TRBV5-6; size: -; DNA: TGTGCCAGCAGCTTGGGGAGGTGGCCAGGGACACACTTT; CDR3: CASSLGRWPGTHF
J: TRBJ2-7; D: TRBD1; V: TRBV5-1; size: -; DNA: TGCGCCAGCAGCTCCTTGACAGGGTTAAGCTACGAGCAGTACTTC; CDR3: CASSSLTGLSYEQYF
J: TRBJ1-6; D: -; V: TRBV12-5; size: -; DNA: TGTGCTAGTGGTTTGGAGGAGGCGTCGCCCCTCCACTTT; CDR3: CASGLEEASPLHF
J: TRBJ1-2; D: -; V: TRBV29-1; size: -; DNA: TGCAGCGTTACTATCGGGAAGACGTACACCTTC; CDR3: CSVTIGKTYTF
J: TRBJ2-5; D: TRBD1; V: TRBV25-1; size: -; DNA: TGTGCCAGCGCTACAGGGGGTATACAAGAGACCCAGTACTTC; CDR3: CASATGGIQETQYF
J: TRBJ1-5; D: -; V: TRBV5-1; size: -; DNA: TGCGCCAGCAGCGCCACAGGGACACGCAATCAGCCCCAGCATTTT; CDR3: CASSATGTRNQPQHF
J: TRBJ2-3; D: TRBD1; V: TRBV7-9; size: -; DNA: TGTGCCAGCAGCAGACGACAGGGAGAAACAGATACGCAGTATTTT; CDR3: CASSRRQGETDTQYF
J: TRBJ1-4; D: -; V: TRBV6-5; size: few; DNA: TGTGCCAGCAGGGGAGGTGGGGATGAAAAACTGTTTTTT; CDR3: CASRGGGDEKLFF
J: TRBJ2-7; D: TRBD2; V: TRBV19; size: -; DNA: TGTGCCAGTAGTCTTAGCGGGAGAAGCTCCTACGAGCAGTACTTC; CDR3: CASSLSGRSSYEQYF
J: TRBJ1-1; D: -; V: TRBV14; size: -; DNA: TGTGCCAGCAGCTACAGGGATGAAGCTTTCTTT; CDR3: CASSYRDEAFF
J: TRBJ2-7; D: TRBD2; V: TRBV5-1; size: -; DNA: TGCGCCAGCAGCCTTGTCAGCGGGACCACCTACGAGCAGTACTTC; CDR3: CASSLVSGTTYEQYF
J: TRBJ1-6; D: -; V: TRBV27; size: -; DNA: TGTGCCAGCAGTTTACAGGGGCCCCCTTCACCCCTCCACTTT; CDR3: CASSLQGPPSPLHF
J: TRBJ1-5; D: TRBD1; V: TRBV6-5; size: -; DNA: TGTGCCAGCAGAAAGGACAGGGTTGGCAATCAGCCCCAGCATTTT; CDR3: CASRKDRVGNQPQHF
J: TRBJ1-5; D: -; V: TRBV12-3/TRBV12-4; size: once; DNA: TGTGCCAGCAGTCTGGGGGCAGAGCAGCCCCAGCATTTT; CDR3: CASSLGAEQPQHF
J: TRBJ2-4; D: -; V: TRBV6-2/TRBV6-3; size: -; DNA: TGTGCCAGCAGTTACTGGCAGCGCAGGGAAAACATTCAGTACTTC; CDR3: CASSYWQRRENIQYF
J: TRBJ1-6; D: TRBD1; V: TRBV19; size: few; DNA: TGTGCCAGTAGTATAGACGGGACAGGAACTTCACCCCTCCACTTT; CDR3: CASSIDGTGTSPLHF
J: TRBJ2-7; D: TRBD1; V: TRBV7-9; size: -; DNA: TGTGCCAGCAGCGATGACAGGGGGTGGCCCTACGAGCAGTACTTC; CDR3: CASSDDRGWPYEQYF
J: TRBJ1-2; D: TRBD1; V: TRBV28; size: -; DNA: TGTGCCAGCAGTTTAACGGGACAGAACTATGGCTACACCTTC; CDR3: CASSLTGQNYGYTF